The T cell receptor (beta chain) under discussion was sequenced for a study of OX40 agonist ivuxolimab in advanced cancers. Study-level results: Both blood CD4+ and CD8+ T cells showed clonal growth by week 6 at 0.1 to 3.0 mg/kg.

Libraries were prepared by immunoSEQ multiplex PCR; TCRdb keeps only in-frame clonotypes and omits some of them. The sample records under 80,000 clones, 93% being singletons. A remark on this clone: The antigen remains undetermined.

The CDR3 covers 15 residues. The V end was cut by 5 bases, the J end by 1 base, with 9 bases between. Germline V gene data show CDR1 as MNHEY and CDR2 as SVGAGI. The rearrangement links TRBV6-5 to TRBJ2-6; no reliable D call. This receptor was identified in an adult with an advanced solid tumor such as melanoma, head and neck, liver or kidney cancer. Source: CD4+ or CD8+ T cells sorted from blood, taken in a trial of the OX40 agonist ivuxolimab. The CDR3 loop reads CASSAGPSGANVLTF. For the CDR3, the DNA is TGTGCCAGCAGTGCAGGTCCTTCTGGGGCCAACGTCCTGACTTTC.